In its sample, the clone carrying this T cell receptor (beta chain) was seen many times. Antigen specificity is unknown. These data are taken from a study of early T cells in non-severe SARS-CoV-2 infection. Study as a whole: Sequencing used unsorted whole-blood bulk RNA, so chains lack pairing. Notes on the study in general: The VDJdb matching leaned toward anti-spike CD8 responses and overlooked private and CD4 specificities.

CDR1 and CDR2 (germline): SGHKS, YYEKEE (reference sequence). With 3 bases removed from V and 1 base from J, the gap between germline ends came to 12 bases. The length of the CDR3 is 15 residues. Individual cDNA molecules received unique molecular identifiers during library preparation. TCRdb re-derived calls from the 5' RACE reads in MiXCR, one entry per CDR3 protein. Of approximately 63,000 distinct CDR3 sequences listed, around 5.7% are singletons. Sample: whole blood, taken at baseline. This sequence originates from an adult who was a healthcare worker with PCR-confirmed SARS-CoV-2 infection or an uninfected control (not recorded which). The chain combines TRBV5-5 with TRBJ2-3; D is possibly TRBD1 (5 bases). The CDR3 coding sequence is TGTGCCAGCAGCTCGACGTCGACAGGCACAGATACGCAGTATTTT. Residues: CASSSTSTGTDTQYF.